This T cell receptor beta chain was sequenced during a study of blood T cell repertoires in COVID-19. Assay used: immunoSEQ multiplex PCR; TCRdb lists only in-frame clones, some missing. The sample shows fewer than 500,000 clones, 75% to 90% of them seen only once. Germline V gene data show CDR1 as SGHRS and CDR2 as YFSETQ. Trimming at V came to 3 bases and at J to 8 bases, leaving 4 bases not matched to a gene. The CDR3 runs to 12 residues. The sequenced sample consisted of PBMCs or T cells enriched from blood (not recorded which). This chain joins TRBV5-1 and TRBJ1-1; 7 nucleotides match TRBD1. This clonotype originated in a man aged 30-40 years who had recovered from COVID-19. This chain's CDR3 is CASSSDRVEAFF. The CDR3 DNA is TGCGCCAGCAGCTCAGACAGGGTCGAAGCTTTCTTT.